This T cell receptor beta chain originates from a study of blood T cells in healthy people across ages (dated by TCRdb to about 2015). With regard to the full study: In model experiments, template switching captured about one uniquely barcoded TCR beta cDNA molecule for every two T cells. Four age groups were formed from the donors: young (average approximately 16 years), middle-aged (roughly 38), aged (62) and long-lived (82). To avoid experimental bias, donors of different ages were distributed randomly across sequencing lanes. For two donors (one aged 18 to 30 and one aged 80 or older), the study analyzed two additional independent replicas of 1 million unique cDNA reads from the same blood draw. To track age-related changes in TCR beta repertoire diversity, the study relied on deep sequencing normalized with unique cDNA molecular identifiers.

The protocol used for the library was 5' RACE. TCRdb shows the sequencer as Illumina HiSeq 2500. A second PCR of roughly 6 to 11 cycles was run with a J-beta primer mix and a sample-barcoded 5' primer. A unique molecular identifier was introduced onto each TCR beta cDNA molecule by a template-switch 5' adaptor carrying 12 random nucleotides. Each sample yielded at least 2.5 million CDR3-containing paired-end reads. First-strand cDNA synthesis was performed from all RNA using the Mint cDNA synthesis kit, with priming by a TRBC-specific oligonucleotide. Following uracil-DNA glycosylase treatment, a first 18-cycle PCR with universal primers M1SS and BC2_uni_R was performed on all cDNA. Regarding the original processing steps: Each sample was normalized by randomly selecting 1 million high-quality reads, each carrying a distinct molecular identifier. Reads sharing molecular identifiers were discarded rather than binned into consensus sequences. MiTCR, with a Q25 quality threshold and the strictest error-elimination algorithm, was used for CDR3 identification, clonotype clustering and error correction. A nonparametric unseen species model with Euler transformation was used to estimate lower-bound total TCR beta diversity. TCRdb's own reprocessing of the public reads used fastp at Q25 and MiXCR and kept productive beta chains. Entries are consolidated by CDR3 protein sequence, retaining the most common genes and DNA. The authors' filters were not applied to this entry. The sample data list 950,000 to 1,200,000 distinct CDR3 sequences, and roughly two fifths of these were observed just once. 13% of the sample lies in the top ten.

Looking up the germline V gene yields CDR1 MNHEY and CDR2 SVGEGT. Relative to germline, V is 5 bases shorter and J is 1 base shorter, with 20 bases between their ends. Counted from cysteine to phenylalanine, this CDR3 has 17 amino acids. The kept DNA is CDR3 alone, 51 bases in frame from the first base. Systemically healthy Caucasian individuals from Russia, approximately 39 in total and aged roughly 6 to 95 years, were included as donors. Each donor gave about 11 milliliters of peripheral blood, drawn into EDTA-treated Vacutainer tubes. PBMCs were isolated by Ficoll-Paque density-gradient centrifugation, with at least 6 million obtained per sample. Trizol reagent was used to extract total RNA from PBMCs, with at least 6 micrograms per sample. For every donor, an aliquot of PBMCs went through flow cytometry to measure the percentages of naive CD45RAhigh/CD27high T cells. On the study overall, not on this receptor specifically: Because profiling used bulk unsorted PBMCs, naive and antigen-experienced compartments could not be compared conclusively. Because donor CMV infection status was unknown, age-related changes in expanded clonotypes were potentially confounded. Estimates of total diversity from one million sequenced T cells were regarded as lower bounds and underestimates. Compared with the aged group, the long-lived group had more naive CD4+ T cells, fewer expanded clones and increased TCR diversity, suggesting age selection. There was a strong correlation between observed TCR beta diversity and the percentage of naive T cells measured by flow cytometry. Observed TCR beta diversity per million T cells fell roughly linearly with age, and a significant reduction was already apparent by age roughly 40.

Note on this clonotype: Its antigen is currently not known. The record has no base qualities; no much larger clone is one base away.

Here the chain combines TRBV6-2 or TRBV6-3 and TRBJ1-1; TRBD1 is perhaps the D gene, given 5 matching bases. Sample: blood. The receptor's source is a man aged 18 to 29 in good health. The CDR3 region: CASSQARVAGPNTEAFF. The DNA sequence is TGTGCCAGCAGTCAGGCCCGAGTGGCGGGACCGAACACTGAAGCTTTCTTT.